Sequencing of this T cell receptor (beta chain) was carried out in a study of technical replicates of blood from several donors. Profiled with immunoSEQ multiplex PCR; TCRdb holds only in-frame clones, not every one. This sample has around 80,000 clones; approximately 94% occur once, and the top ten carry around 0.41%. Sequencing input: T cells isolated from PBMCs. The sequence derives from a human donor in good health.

CDR3 coding DNA: TGCAGCGTCCCGGCAGGGGGGACTGAAGCTTTCTTT. This gives the protein CSVPAGGTEAFF. The chain recombines TRBV29-1 with TRBJ1-1, with 7 bases identical to TRBD1. There are 12 residues in the CDR3. Looked up from germline, CDR1 is SQVTM and CDR2 is ANQGSEA. The V and J ends lost 6 bases and 5 bases, in that order; junction bases with no gene match: 6.